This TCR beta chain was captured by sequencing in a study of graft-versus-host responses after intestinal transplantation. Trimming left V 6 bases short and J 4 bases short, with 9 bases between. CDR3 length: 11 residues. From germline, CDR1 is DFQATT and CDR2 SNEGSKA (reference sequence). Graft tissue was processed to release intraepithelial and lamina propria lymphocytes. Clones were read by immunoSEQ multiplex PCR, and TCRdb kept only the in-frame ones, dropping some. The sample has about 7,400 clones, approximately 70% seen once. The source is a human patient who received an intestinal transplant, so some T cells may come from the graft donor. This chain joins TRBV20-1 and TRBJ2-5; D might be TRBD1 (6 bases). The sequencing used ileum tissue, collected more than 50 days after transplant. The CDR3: CSAGRGETQYF. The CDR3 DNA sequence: TGCAGTGCGGGCAGGGGAGAGACCCAGTACTTC.